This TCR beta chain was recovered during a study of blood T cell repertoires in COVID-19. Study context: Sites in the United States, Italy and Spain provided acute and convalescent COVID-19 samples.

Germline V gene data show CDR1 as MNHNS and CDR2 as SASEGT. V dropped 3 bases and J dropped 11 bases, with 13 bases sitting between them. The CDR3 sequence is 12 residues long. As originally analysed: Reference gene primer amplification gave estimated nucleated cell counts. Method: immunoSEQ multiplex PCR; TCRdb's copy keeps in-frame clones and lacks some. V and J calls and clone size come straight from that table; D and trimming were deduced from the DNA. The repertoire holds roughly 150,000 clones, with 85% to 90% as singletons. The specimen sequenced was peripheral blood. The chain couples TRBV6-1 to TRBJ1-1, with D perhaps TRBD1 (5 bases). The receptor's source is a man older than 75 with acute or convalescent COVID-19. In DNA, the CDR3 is TGTGCCAGCAGTGAGTTGCGGGGGATGGCTTTCTTT. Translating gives CASSELRGMAFF.